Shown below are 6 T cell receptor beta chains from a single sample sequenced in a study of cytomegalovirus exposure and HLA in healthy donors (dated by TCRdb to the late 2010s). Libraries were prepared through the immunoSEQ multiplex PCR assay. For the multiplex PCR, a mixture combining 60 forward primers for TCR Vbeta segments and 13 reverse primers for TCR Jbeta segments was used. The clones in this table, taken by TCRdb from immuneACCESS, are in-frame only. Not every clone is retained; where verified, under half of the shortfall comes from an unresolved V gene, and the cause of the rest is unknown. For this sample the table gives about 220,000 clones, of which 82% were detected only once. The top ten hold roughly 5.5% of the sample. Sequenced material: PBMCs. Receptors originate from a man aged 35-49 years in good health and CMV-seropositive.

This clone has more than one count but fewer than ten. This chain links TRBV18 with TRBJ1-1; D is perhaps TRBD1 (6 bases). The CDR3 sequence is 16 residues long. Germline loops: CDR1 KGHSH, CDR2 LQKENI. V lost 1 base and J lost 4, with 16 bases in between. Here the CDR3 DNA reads TGTGCCAGCTCACCACGTTTGGGGGCTAGATTCACTGAAGCTTTCTTT. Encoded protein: CASSPRLGARFTEAFF.

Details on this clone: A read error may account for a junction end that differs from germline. CDR3 region: CASSFRGSNAGELFF. The CDR3 DNA reads as TGTGCCAGCAGTTTTAGGGGGTCGAACGCCGGGGAGCTGTTTTTT. The chain joins TRBV28 to TRBJ2-2; D may be TRBD1 (6 bases). The CDR3 contains 15 residues. CDR1 is MDHEN, CDR2 SYDVKM, per germline.

The CDR3 DNA sequence: TGTGCCAGTTGTACCCTCTCTGGAAACACCATATATTTT. Translating it yields CASCTLSGNTIYF. The rearrangement uses TRBV19 and TRBJ1-3; D is undetermined. Germline CDR1 LNHDA, CDR2 SQIVND (reference sequence). Trimming stripped 8 bases from V and 0 bases from J, with 8 bases between. The CDR3 runs 13 residues.

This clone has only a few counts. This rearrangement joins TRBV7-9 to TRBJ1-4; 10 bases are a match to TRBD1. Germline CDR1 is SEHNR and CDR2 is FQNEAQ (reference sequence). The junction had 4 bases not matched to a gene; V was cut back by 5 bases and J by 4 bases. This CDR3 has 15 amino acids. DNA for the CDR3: TGTGCCAGCAGCGAAGGGACAGGGGTTAATGAAAAACTGTTTTTT. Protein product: CASSEGTGVNEKLFF.

In nucleotides, the CDR3 is TGTGCCAGCAGTGTGGACATCGCGAACACTGAAGCTTTCTTT. As protein: CASSVDIANTEAFF. The J gene is TRBJ1-1, the V gene TRBV6-1, with TRBD1 as a possible D gene (5 bases). The CDR3 sequence is 14 residues long. Trimming took 4 bases from V and 1 from J, leaving 10 bases between them. Germline V gives CDR1 MNHNS, CDR2 SASEGT.

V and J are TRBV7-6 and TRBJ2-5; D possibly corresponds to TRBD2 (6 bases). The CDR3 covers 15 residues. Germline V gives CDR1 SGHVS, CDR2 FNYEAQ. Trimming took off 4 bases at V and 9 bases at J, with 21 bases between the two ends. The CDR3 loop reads CASSSQEGLRAAQYF. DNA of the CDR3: TGTGCCAGCAGCTCCCAGGAGGGCCTTAGAGCGGCCCAGTACTTC.